The sequence of this T cell receptor beta chain was determined in a study of response to subunit inactivated influenza vaccine. At least ten counts were recorded for this clonotype. TCRdb ran MiXCR on the RT-PCR reads and lists one entry per CDR3 protein. The sample has about 570,000 distinct CDR3 sequences, about 11% seen once. Germline V lookup: CDR1 SGHNT, CDR2 YENEEA. J gave up 7 bases and V 5 bases, and 4 bases lay outside the gene matches. The CDR3 runs 15 residues. These data were also reused for a study on T cells expressing NK-cell markers. Turning to that study: Template switching by 5'RACE with UMIs generated the TCR beta cDNA. Sequenced donors, eight in total, included seven who were HCMV-seropositive and one who was seronegative. Dominant NKG2C+ clonotype frequencies of about 1.0-8% of CD8+ T cells were measured in several donors. In several donors, dominant clonotypes made up about 28.3-65% of CD3+CD56-NKG2C+ cells.

V and J are TRBV11-3 and TRBJ2-1; 14 bases agree with TRBD2. The source is a man aged 45-60 years who received an inactivated influenza vaccine. The specimen comprised PBMCs from blood, sampled on the day of vaccination. The CDR3 loop reads CASSKGLAGVNEQFF. The CDR3, as DNA: TGTGCCAGCAGCAAGGGACTAGCGGGAGTAAATGAGCAGTTCTTC.